This is a list of T cell receptor beta chains from one sample in a study of beta chain features in type 1 diabetes. The assay was immunoSEQ multiplex PCR, and TCRdb's table has in-frame clones only and misses some. The repertoire holds under 130,000 clones, around 30% seen once, with about 0.49% in the top ten. The sequencing input was central memory CD4+ T cells from blood. All receptors derive from a woman aged 18-29 years with type 1 diabetes. The CDR3 runs from the conserved cysteine through the conserved F or W. A D gene is named only where the DNA matches it firmly. Clone size is stated in some rows and not others, as once, few, many or a class when expanded.

d_call: .; v_call: TRBV14; j_call: TRBJ1-1; clone_size: .; cdr3_aa: CASSRWGGAFTEAFF; cdr3_nt: TGTGCCAGCAGCCGATGGGGGGGCGCGTTCACTGAAGCTTTCTTT
d_call: TRBD1; v_call: TRBV4-3; j_call: TRBJ1-2; clone_size: few; cdr3_aa: CASSQVAGGNYGYTF; cdr3_nt: TGCGCCAGCAGCCAAGTTGCAGGGGGCAACTATGGCTACACCTTC
d_call: TRBD2; v_call: TRBV27; j_call: TRBJ2-1; clone_size: .; cdr3_aa: CASSMSSGSRNEQFF; cdr3_nt: TGTGCCAGCAGTATGTCTAGCGGGAGTCGGAATGAGCAGTTCTTC
d_call: .; v_call: TRBV25-1; j_call: TRBJ2-1; clone_size: few; cdr3_aa: CASSEQGGFNEQFF; cdr3_nt: TGTGCCAGCAGTGAACAGGGAGGCTTCAATGAGCAGTTCTTC
d_call: TRBD1; v_call: TRBV28; j_call: TRBJ2-1; clone_size: .; cdr3_aa: CASSPRRRTGIDEQFF; cdr3_nt: TGTGCCAGCAGTCCCAGGCGACGGACAGGGATCGATGAGCAGTTCTTC
d_call: .; v_call: TRBV6-1; j_call: TRBJ1-1; clone_size: .; cdr3_aa: CASSEAGVNTEAFF; cdr3_nt: TGTGCCAGCAGTGAAGCGGGAGTGAACACTGAAGCTTTCTTT
d_call: .; v_call: TRBV5-4; j_call: TRBJ1-1; clone_size: .; cdr3_aa: CASSRGPTEAFF; cdr3_nt: TGTGCCAGCAGCAGAGGCCCCACTGAAGCTTTCTTT
d_call: .; v_call: TRBV7-9; j_call: TRBJ2-2; clone_size: .; cdr3_aa: CASSFTGISGTGELFF; cdr3_nt: TGTGCCAGCAGCTTCACCGGGATTAGCGGTACCGGGGAGCTGTTTTTT
d_call: TRBD1; v_call: TRBV30; j_call: TRBJ1-6; clone_size: few; cdr3_aa: CAWSPGQAMNSPLHF; cdr3_nt: TGTGCCTGGAGCCCGGGACAGGCTATGAATTCACCCCTCCACTTT
d_call: .; v_call: TRBV7-9; j_call: TRBJ2-3; clone_size: few; cdr3_aa: CASTGRLSTDTQYF; cdr3_nt: TGTGCCAGCACCGGTCGTCTAAGCACAGATACGCAGTATTTT
d_call: TRBD2; v_call: TRBV6-6; j_call: TRBJ2-7; clone_size: .; cdr3_aa: CASRTGGPRHEQYF; cdr3_nt: TGTGCCAGCAGGACGGGAGGGCCAAGGCACGAGCAGTACTTC
d_call: .; v_call: TRBV21-1; j_call: TRBJ1-1; clone_size: few; cdr3_aa: CASSKWTGEVNTEAFF; cdr3_nt: TGTGCCAGCAGCAAGTGGACGGGGGAGGTAAACACTGAAGCTTTCTTT
d_call: .; v_call: TRBV18; j_call: TRBJ1-1; clone_size: .; cdr3_aa: CASSRQQGESTEAFF; cdr3_nt: TGTGCCAGCTCAAGGCAACAGGGCGAGAGCACTGAAGCTTTCTTT
d_call: TRBD1; v_call: TRBV10-3; j_call: TRBJ1-1; clone_size: few; cdr3_aa: CAIRRQGDTEAFF; cdr3_nt: TGTGCCATCAGACGACAGGGGGACACTGAAGCTTTCTTT
d_call: TRBD2; v_call: TRBV5-1; j_call: TRBJ2-7; clone_size: .; cdr3_aa: CASSVGLAGYEQYF; cdr3_nt: TGCGCCAGCAGCGTAGGACTAGCCGGCTACGAGCAGTACTTC
d_call: .; v_call: TRBV2; j_call: TRBJ2-5; clone_size: few; cdr3_aa: CASSGYGGRETQYF; cdr3_nt: TGTGCCAGCAGTGGGTATGGAGGGCGGGAGACCCAGTACTTC
d_call: .; v_call: TRBV6-1; j_call: TRBJ2-1; clone_size: .; cdr3_aa: CASANELEQFF; cdr3_nt: TGTGCCAGCGCAAATGAGCTTGAGCAGTTCTTC
d_call: TRBD1; v_call: TRBV7-9; j_call: TRBJ1-1; clone_size: .; cdr3_aa: CASSRQGQAITTEAFF; cdr3_nt: TGTGCCAGCAGCCGCCAAGGACAGGCGATTACCACTGAAGCTTTCTTT
d_call: TRBD1; v_call: TRBV29-1; j_call: TRBJ1-1; clone_size: .; cdr3_aa: CSGQGAQGNTEAFF; cdr3_nt: TGCAGCGGTCAGGGGGCGCAGGGAAACACTGAAGCTTTCTTT
d_call: .; v_call: TRBV9; j_call: TRBJ2-5; clone_size: .; cdr3_aa: CASSVGPGQETQYF; cdr3_nt: TGTGCCAGCAGCGTAGGGCCGGGGCAAGAGACCCAGTACTTC